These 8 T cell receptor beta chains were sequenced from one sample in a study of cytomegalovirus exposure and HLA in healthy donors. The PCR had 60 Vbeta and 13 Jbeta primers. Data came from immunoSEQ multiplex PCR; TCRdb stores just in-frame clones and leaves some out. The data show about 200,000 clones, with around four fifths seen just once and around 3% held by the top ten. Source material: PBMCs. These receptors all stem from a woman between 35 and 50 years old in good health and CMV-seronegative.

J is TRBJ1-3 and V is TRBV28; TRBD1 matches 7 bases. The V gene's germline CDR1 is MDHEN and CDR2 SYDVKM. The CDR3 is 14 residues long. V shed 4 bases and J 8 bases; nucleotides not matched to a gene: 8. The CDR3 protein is CASSSPLQGYTIYF. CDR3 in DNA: TGTGCCAGCAGTTCGCCCCTACAGGGGTACACCATATATTTT.

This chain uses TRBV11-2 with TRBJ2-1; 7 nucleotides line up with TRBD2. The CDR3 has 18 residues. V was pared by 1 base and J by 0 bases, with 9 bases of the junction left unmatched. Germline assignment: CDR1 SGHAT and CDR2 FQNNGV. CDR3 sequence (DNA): TGTGCCAGCAGCTTAGGGGTCTTGGGGGGGAGCTCCTACAATGAGCAGTTCTTC. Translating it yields CASSLGVLGGSSYNEQFF. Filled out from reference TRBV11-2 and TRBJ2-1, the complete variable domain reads EAGVAQSPRYKIIEKRQSVAFWCNPISGHATLYWYQQILGQGPKLLIQFQNNGVVDDSQLPKDRFSAERLKGVDSTLKIQPAKLEDSAVYLCASSLGVLGGSSYNEQFFGPGTRLTVL.

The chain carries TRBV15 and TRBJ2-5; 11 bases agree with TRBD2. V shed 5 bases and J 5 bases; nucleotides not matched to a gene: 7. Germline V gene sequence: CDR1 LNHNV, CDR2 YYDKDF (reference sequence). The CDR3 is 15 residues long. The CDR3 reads CATSGLAGARETQYF. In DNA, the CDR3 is TGTGCCACCAGCGGACTAGCGGGTGCGAGGGAGACCCAGTACTTC.

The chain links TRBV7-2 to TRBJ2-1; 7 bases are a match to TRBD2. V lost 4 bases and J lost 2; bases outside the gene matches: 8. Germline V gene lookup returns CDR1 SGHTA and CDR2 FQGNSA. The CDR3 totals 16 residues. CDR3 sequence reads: CASSSGLAETYNEQFF. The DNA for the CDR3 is TGTGCCAGCAGCTCCGGGCTAGCGGAAACCTACAATGAGCAGTTCTTC.

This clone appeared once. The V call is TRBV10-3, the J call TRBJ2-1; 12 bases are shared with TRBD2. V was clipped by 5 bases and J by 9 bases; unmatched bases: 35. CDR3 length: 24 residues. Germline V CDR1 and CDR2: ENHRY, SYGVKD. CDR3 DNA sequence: TGTGCCATCAGTACCCGAACCGGGACAGGGGCCGCTACGTTGACTAGCGGGAGCTTGAGTGAGCAGTTCTTC. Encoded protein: CAISTRTGTGAATLTSGSLSEQFF.

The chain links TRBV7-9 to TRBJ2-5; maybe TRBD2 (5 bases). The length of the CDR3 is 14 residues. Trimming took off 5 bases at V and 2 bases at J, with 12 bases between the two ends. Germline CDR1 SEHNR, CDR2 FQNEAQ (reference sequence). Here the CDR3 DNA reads TGTGCCAGCAGCCGGACTGAGAATCAAGAGACCCAGTACTTC. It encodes CASSRTENQETQYF.

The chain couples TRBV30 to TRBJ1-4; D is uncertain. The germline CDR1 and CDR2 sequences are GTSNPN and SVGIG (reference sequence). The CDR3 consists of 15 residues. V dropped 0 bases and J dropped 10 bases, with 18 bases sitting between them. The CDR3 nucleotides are TGTGCCTGGAGTGTCGTGAGGAGTGAAAACCGAAAACTGTTTTTT. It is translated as CAWSVVRSENRKLFF.

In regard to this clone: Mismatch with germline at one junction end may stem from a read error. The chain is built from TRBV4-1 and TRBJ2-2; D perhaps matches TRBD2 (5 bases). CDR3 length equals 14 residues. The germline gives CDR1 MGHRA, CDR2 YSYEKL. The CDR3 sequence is CASSQPLQTGELSF. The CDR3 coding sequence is TGCGCCAGCAGCCAACCTCTCCAAACCGGGGAGCTGTCTTTT.